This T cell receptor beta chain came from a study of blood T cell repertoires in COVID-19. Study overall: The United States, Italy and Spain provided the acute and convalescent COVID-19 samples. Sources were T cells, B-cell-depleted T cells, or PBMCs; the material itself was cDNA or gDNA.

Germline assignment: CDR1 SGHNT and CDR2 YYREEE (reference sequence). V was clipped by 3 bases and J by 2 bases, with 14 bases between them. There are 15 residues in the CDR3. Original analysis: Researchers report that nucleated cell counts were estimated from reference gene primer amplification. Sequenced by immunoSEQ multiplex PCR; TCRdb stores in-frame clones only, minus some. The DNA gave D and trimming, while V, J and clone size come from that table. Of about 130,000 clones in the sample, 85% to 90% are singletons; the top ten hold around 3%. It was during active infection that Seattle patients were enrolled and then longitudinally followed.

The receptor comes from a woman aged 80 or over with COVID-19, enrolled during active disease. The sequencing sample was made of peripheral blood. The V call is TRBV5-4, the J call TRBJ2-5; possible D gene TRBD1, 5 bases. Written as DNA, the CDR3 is TGTGCCAGCAGCTCCCCTGGCAGGGAACAAGAGACCCAGTACTTC. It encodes CASSSPGREQETQYF.